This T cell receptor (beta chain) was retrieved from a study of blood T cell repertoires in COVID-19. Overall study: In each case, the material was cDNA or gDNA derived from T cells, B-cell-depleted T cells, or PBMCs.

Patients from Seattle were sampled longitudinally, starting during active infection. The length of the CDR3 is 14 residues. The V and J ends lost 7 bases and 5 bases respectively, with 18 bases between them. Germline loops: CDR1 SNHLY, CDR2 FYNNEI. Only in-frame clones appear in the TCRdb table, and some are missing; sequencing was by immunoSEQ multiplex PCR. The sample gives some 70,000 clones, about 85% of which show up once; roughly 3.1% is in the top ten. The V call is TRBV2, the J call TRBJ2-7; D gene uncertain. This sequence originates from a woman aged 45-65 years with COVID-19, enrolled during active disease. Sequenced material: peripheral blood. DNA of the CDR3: TGTGCCAGCACCTCTCCGATAGTAGCTGACGAGCAGTACTTC. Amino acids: CASTSPIVADEQYF.